Listed below are T cell receptor beta chains from one sample, sequenced in a study of OX40 agonist ivuxolimab in advanced cancers. The protocol was immunoSEQ multiplex PCR, while the TCRdb copy is restricted to in-frame clones and leaves out a portion. The sample consists of approximately 91,000 clones, around 86% of them appearing once. The sequencing here drew on CD4+ or CD8+ T cells sorted from blood, taken in a trial of the OX40 agonist ivuxolimab. Receptors originate from an adult with an advanced solid tumor such as melanoma, head and neck, liver or kidney cancer. Both conserved end residues are part of each CDR3. Fields, in order: CDR3 DNA, CDR3 protein, D gene, clone size, J gene, V gene. A D gene is named only where the DNA matches it firmly. The listing skips clone size in some rows; elsewhere it reads once, few, many or a size class.

CDR3 DNA: TGCGCCAGCAGCCGACCAGGGGAAGCGGGTCAGCCCCAGCATTTT; CDR3 protein: CASSRPGEAGQPQHF; D gene: -; clone size: -; J gene: TRBJ1-5; V gene: TRBV4-1
CDR3 DNA: TGTGCCAGCAGCCCGAATCAGGGGGCCAACACCGGGGAGCTGTTTTTT; CDR3 protein: CASSPNQGANTGELFF; D gene: TRBD1; clone size: few; J gene: TRBJ2-2; V gene: TRBV7-2
CDR3 DNA: TGTGCCATCAGTGGTGGACAGAGCAATCAGCCCCAGCATTTT; CDR3 protein: CAISGGQSNQPQHF; D gene: -; clone size: -; J gene: TRBJ1-5; V gene: TRBV10-3
CDR3 DNA: TGTGCCAGCAGCCCAAGCGGACATGGGGACGAGCAGTACTTC; CDR3 protein: CASSPSGHGDEQYF; D gene: -; clone size: once; J gene: TRBJ2-7; V gene: TRBV9
CDR3 DNA: TGTGCCAGCAGCTTGAAACTAGGGACCGATACGCAGTATTTT; CDR3 protein: CASSLKLGTDTQYF; D gene: -; clone size: -; J gene: TRBJ2-3; V gene: TRBV7-8
CDR3 DNA: TGTGCCAGCTCTGGAAACACCATATATTTT; CDR3 protein: CASSGNTIYF; D gene: -; clone size: -; J gene: TRBJ1-3; V gene: TRBV14
CDR3 DNA: TGTGCCAGCAGTGACCGACAAGGGGCGAACACCGGGGAGCTGTTTTTT; CDR3 protein: CASSDRQGANTGELFF; D gene: -; clone size: -; J gene: TRBJ2-2; V gene: TRBV6-1
CDR3 DNA: TGTGCCTGGCGTGGGGGGCGGGCGCGAGGCTACGAGCAGTACTTC; CDR3 protein: CAWRGGRARGYEQYF; D gene: -; clone size: -; J gene: TRBJ2-7; V gene: TRBV30
CDR3 DNA: TGTGCCAGCAGTACAGGGTCAATTGGAAACACCATATATTTT; CDR3 protein: CASSTGSIGNTIYF; D gene: -; clone size: -; J gene: TRBJ1-3; V gene: TRBV25-1
CDR3 DNA: TGTGCCAGTAGTACACGGACAGGGTATAATTCACCCCTCCACTTT; CDR3 protein: CASSTRTGYNSPLHF; D gene: TRBD1; clone size: -; J gene: TRBJ1-6; V gene: TRBV19
CDR3 DNA: TGTGCCAGCAGCTTAGGGACAGCGAGCTCTGGAAACACCATATATTTT; CDR3 protein: CASSLGTASSGNTIYF; D gene: -; clone size: -; J gene: TRBJ1-3; V gene: TRBV7-8
CDR3 DNA: TGTGCCAGCAGCGACAGGGCGATCTATGGCTACACCTTC; CDR3 protein: CASSDRAIYGYTF; D gene: TRBD1; clone size: -; J gene: TRBJ1-2; V gene: TRBV5-4